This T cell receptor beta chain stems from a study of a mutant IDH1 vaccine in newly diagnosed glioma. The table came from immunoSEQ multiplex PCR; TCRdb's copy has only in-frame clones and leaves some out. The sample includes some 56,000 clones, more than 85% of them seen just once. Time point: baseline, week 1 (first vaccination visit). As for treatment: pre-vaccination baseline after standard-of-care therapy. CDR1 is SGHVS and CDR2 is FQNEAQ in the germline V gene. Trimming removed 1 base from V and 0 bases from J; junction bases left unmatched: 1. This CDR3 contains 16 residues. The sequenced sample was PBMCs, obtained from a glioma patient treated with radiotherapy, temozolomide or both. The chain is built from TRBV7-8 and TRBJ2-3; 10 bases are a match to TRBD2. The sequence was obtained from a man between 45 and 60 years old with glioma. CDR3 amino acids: CASSLVAGGSTDTQYF. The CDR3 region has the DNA TGTGCCAGCAGCTTAGTAGCGGGGGGAAGCACAGATACGCAGTATTTT.